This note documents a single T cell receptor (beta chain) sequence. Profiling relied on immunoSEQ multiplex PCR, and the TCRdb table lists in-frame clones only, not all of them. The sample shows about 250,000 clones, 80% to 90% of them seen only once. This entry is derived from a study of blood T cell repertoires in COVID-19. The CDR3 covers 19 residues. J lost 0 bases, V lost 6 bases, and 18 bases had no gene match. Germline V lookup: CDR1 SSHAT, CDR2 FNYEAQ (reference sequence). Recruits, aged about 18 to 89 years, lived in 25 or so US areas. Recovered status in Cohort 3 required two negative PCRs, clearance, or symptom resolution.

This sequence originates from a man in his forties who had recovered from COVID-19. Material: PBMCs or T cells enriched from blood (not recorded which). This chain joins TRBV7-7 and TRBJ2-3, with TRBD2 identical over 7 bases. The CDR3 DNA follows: TGTGCCAGCAGACCCGGGGGGAGGGGAGCACCGAAAAGCACAGATACGCAGTATTTT. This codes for CASRPGGRGAPKSTDTQYF.